This T cell receptor beta chain was identified in a study of spatial heterogeneity in lung cancer. TCRdb re-called the 5' RACE reads with MiXCR, one entry per CDR3 protein. The table includes roughly 75,000 distinct CDR3 sequences, about an eighth detected once. The time point denotes: sample taken at primary tumor resection. In each case, whole RNA from tumor, nontumor lung or frozen PBMC was sequenced unsorted. The CDR3 runs 14 residues. J gave up 1 base and V 6 bases, and 7 bases lay outside the gene matches. Germline CDR1 and CDR2: DFQATT and SNEGSKA (reference sequence). Sequencing used PBMCs, obtained at surgery. This TCR derives from a male donor with early-stage non-small cell lung cancer. This chain joins TRBV20-1 and TRBJ1-1, with 8 nucleotides matching TRBD1. The CDR3 nucleotides read TGCAGTGCCACGACAGGGGATGCGAACACTGAAGCTTTCTTT. Residues: CSATTGDANTEAFF.